Here is one T cell receptor beta chain with its context. Its recognized antigen is unknown. One base away there is no much larger clone; base qualities are not given. The protocol used for the library was RACE. TCRdb names NextSeq 500 as the instrument used. During library preparation, unique molecular identifiers were attached to individual cDNA molecules so that TCRs could be counted in a quantitative, reproducible way. For every blood RNA sample, sequencing covered both the TCR alpha and TCR beta chains. In the authors' own workflow: The median number of TCRs per sample was 85,000 to 100,000, ranging from 23,224 to 690,600. V, J and CDR3 annotation of the TCR reads was carried out using the Decombinator software suite. For the PS versus PT1 abundance plots, all samples were subsampled to the same number of TCRs (28,000). Expanded TCRs were defined as absent before sensitization and observed at least eight times at the 2-week time point. TCRdb trimmed public reads at Q25 via fastp, called clones via MiXCR and kept in-frame beta chains. Rows merge per CDR3 protein into single entries with the most common DNA and genes. The V and J calls shown here were made by TCRdb, not taken from the authors' results. This sample comprises approximately 350,000 distinct CDR3 sequences, around 7% of them detected only once. The leading ten clones occupy approximately 8% of the sample.

The sample's time point, from its label and the paper: patch test 1, 2 weeks after DPC sensitization. The treatment or condition tag for this specimen amounts to: therapeutic diphenylcyclopropenone sensitization with weekly scalp DPC. At each patch-test visit, blood was drawn before the patch test was applied. Eligible patients were aged 18 to 70, diagnosed with alopecia, deemed suitable for DPC therapy, and excluded if pregnant. Unfractionated whole blood was collected in Tempus Blood RNA tubes, and total RNA was extracted from that blood. This entry is derived from a study of human T cells and chemical hapten exposure (TCRdb year 2021). Background on the whole study: For sensitization, 2% DPC in acetone was applied to an approximately 2 cm by approximately 2 cm area of upper inner arm skin. Throughout the roughly 24-week study period, patients were also given weekly therapeutic DPC doses on the scalp. Patch testing was done on the upper back using Finn chambers containing 0.01% DPC, and results were scored after 6 days according to International Contact Dermatitis Research Group standards. Most of the patients in the cohort were female, and the cohort covered alopecia areata with under or over 50% scalp involvement, alopecia totalis and alopecia universalis. Libraries were combined into a pool for sequencing, and differences in TCR yield between samples came mainly from small differences in library volumes within the pool. Peripheral blood TCR repertoire changes were tracked in vivo in alopecia patients during primary and secondary sensitization to the hapten diphenylcyclopropenone (DPC). Blood was sampled from patients pre-sensitization (week 0) and at 2, 6 and about 24 weeks after DPC sensitization. Roughly 30 alopecia patients provided blood for TCR sequencing at one to four time points (pre-sensitization, 2, 6 and 24 weeks). Beyond this particular receptor, the publication reports: Patch test score correlated positively with the number of PT1 expanded TCRs, reaching significance at thresholds 8, 16 and 32 but not at 4. Because every patient had alopecia, a presumed autoimmune disease, the patients' immune response might differ from that of healthy individuals. No change with DPC sensitization was found in the number of TCRs above 1 in 1000 frequency, and no evidence of global repertoire structure alterations was found. Significantly more large CDR3 similarity clusters were formed by expanded TCRs than by pre-sensitization or healthy control sets, consistent with antigen-driven responses. Repeated subsampling changed both the strength of the expansion versus patch-test correlation and the threshold at which the correlation became significant.

V was cut back by 5 bases and J by 2 bases, leaving a gap of 16 bases between them. There are 15 amino acids in the CDR3, from cysteine to phenylalanine inclusive. Only the CDR3 part of the read is kept: 45 bases, read in frame from the first base. CDR1 MNHEY and CDR2 SMNVEV are derived from the germline V gene (reference sequence). The chain is assembled from TRBV27 and TRBJ2-7; perhaps TRBD1 is the D gene, with 6 bases matching. The sequence was collected from a woman between 18 and 29 years old with alopecia areata. Some clones in this sample may be carry-over from other donors' samples. The material was whole blood, obtained in connection with sensitization to the hapten diphenylcyclopropenone (DPC). The CDR3 reads CASSRGQLPPYEQYF. The nucleotide sequence is given as TGTGCCAGCAGTAGGGGACAACTCCCTCCCTACGAGCAGTACTTC.